This TCR beta chain was obtained from a study of human T cells and chemical hapten exposure. At the level of the study: All patients underwent weekly scalp dosing with diphenylcyclopropenone for the full roughly 25-week study. Study findings and constraints: DPC sensitization did not alter TCRs above 1 in 1000 frequency.

TCRdb used MiXCR to reprocess the RACE reads, holding one entry per CDR3 protein. This sample has roughly 260,000 distinct CDR3 sequences, with about 9% found just once. Time point indicated: pre-sensitization, week 0. Stated treatment: therapeutic diphenylcyclopropenone sensitization with weekly scalp DPC. Total RNA extraction was carried out from unfractionated whole blood. CDR1 is DFQATT, CDR2 SNEGSKA, per germline (reference sequence). With 1 base clipped from V and 5 bases from J, the junction kept 17 bases outside the gene matches. CDR3 size: 18 residues. As regards this clonotype: As yet, its antigen is unknown.

V usage is TRBV20-1 and J usage is TRBJ2-3; 8 bases align to TRBD2. The sequence derives from a woman aged 40 to 49 with alopecia areata. Some clones in this sample may be carry-over from other donors' samples. Specimen: whole blood, collected in connection with sensitization to the hapten diphenylcyclopropenone (DPC). CDR3 in amino acids: CSARALETRTSWGDTQYF. The DNA of the CDR3 is TGCAGTGCTAGAGCGTTAGAGACGCGGACTAGCTGGGGAGATACGCAGTATTTT.